The 20 T cell receptor beta chains presented below share a single source sample, sequenced in a study of shared clonotypes between healthy human individuals. The method was immunoSEQ multiplex PCR; TCRdb's version includes in-frame clones alone and lacks a portion of them. The profile shows millions of clones, approximately 90% of them singletons. The sequenced sample was naive CD4+ T cells sorted from blood. Subset: CD45RA+ positively selected. The source is a man younger than 35 in good health.

V gene TRBV27 combines with J gene TRBJ1-5; tentatively, D is TRBD1 (5 bases). The CDR3 contains 14 residues. The V gene's germline CDR1 is MNHEY and CDR2 SMNVEV (reference sequence). The V gene lost 6 bases and the J gene lost 0 bases, with 9 bases spanning the gap. CDR3 DNA sequence: TGTGCCAGCAGAGGGACGGGTAGCAATCAGCCCCAGCATTTT. This encodes CASRGTGSNQPQHF.

The chain has TRBV20-1 and TRBJ2-1; possible D gene TRBD2, 5 bases. The CDR3 has 11 amino acids. Germline V gene data show CDR1 as DFQATT and CDR2 as SNEGSKA (reference sequence). Trimming shortened V by 3 bases and J by 9 bases, and 9 bases separated the two germline ends. The CDR3 region is CSASYRGEQFF. The CDR3 DNA is TGCAGTGCTAGTTACCGGGGTGAGCAGTTCTTC.

The CDR3 region is CASSPTQIDNEQFF. The CDR3 coding sequence is TGTGCCAGCTCACCGACCCAGATTGACAATGAGCAGTTCTTC. V is TRBV18 and J is TRBJ2-1; D unclear. Germline V lookup: CDR1 KGHSH, CDR2 LQKENI. With 3 bases removed from V and 5 bases from J, the gap between germline ends came to 11 bases. The CDR3 has 14 amino acids. Filled out from reference TRBV18 and TRBJ2-1, the complete variable domain reads NAGVMQNPRHLVRRRGQEARLRCSPMKGHSHVYWYRQLPEEGLKFMVYLQKENIIDESGMPKERFSAEFPKEGPSILRIQQVVRGDSAAYFCASSPTQIDNEQFFGPGTRLTVL.

The chain recombines TRBV6-5 with TRBJ2-7; tentative D call: TRBD2 (6 bases). The length of the CDR3 is 14 residues. Germline V lookup: CDR1 MNHEY, CDR2 SVGAGI. Trimming stripped 2 bases from V and 1 base from J, with 9 bases between. The CDR3 nucleotides are TGTGCCAGCAGTTACGGCGGGGAATCCTACGAGCAGTACTTC. Translation: CASSYGGESYEQYF.

The chain links TRBV7-9 to TRBJ2-1; D is perhaps TRBD2 (5 bases). The V and J ends lost 2 bases and 0 bases respectively, with 11 bases between them. Germline V gives CDR1 SEHNR, CDR2 FQNEAQ (reference sequence). CDR3 length: 16 amino acids. CDR3 nucleotide sequence: TGTGCCAGCAGCTTATACCTGACTACCTCCTACAATGAGCAGTTCTTC. Its protein is CASSLYLTTSYNEQFF.

This chain joins TRBV7-3 and TRBJ2-2, with D maybe TRBD1 (5 bases). V lost 1 base and J lost 5, with 11 bases in between. Germline V CDR1 and CDR2: SGHTA, FQGTGA. The length of the CDR3 is 15 residues. The CDR3, as DNA: TGTGCCAGCAGCTTAAATGGGGCGTTGACCGGGGAGCTGTTTTTT. Its translation is CASSLNGALTGELFF.

V is TRBV18 and J is TRBJ2-1, with 12 bases fitting TRBD2. V lost 7 bases and J lost 7; bases outside the gene matches: 8. The CDR3 totals 15 residues. From germline, CDR1 is KGHSH and CDR2 LQKENI. The CDR3 coding sequence is TGTGCCAGCTGCCCCGGGACTAGCGGGTTAAATGAGCAGTTCTTC. Translated: CASCPGTSGLNEQFF.

This chain joins TRBV30 and TRBJ1-5; no reliable D call. Deletions cut 0 bases from V and 4 bases from J, with 10 bases between. Germline loops: CDR1 GTSNPN, CDR2 SVGIG (reference sequence). The CDR3 runs 14 residues. In DNA, the CDR3 is TGTGCCTGGAGTGTTGATATACGTAATCAGCCCCAGCATTTT. Amino acids: CAWSVDIRNQPQHF.

CDR3 protein: CASSSTGGDYEQYF. The CDR3 DNA is TGTGCCAGCAGCTCGACAGGGGGAGATTACGAGCAGTACTTC. The rearrangement uses TRBV2 and TRBJ2-7; 9 bases are a match to TRBD1. Losses at the gene ends were 6 bases for V and 4 bases for J; bases not matched to a gene: 7. The CDR3 covers 14 residues. CDR1 and CDR2 from the germline V gene are SNHLY and FYNNEI.

The V call is TRBV11-1, the J call TRBJ2-2; D possibly corresponds to TRBD1 (5 bases). The ends were cut back, 3 bases at V and 1 base at J, with 9 bases in the middle. CDR1 is SGHAT and CDR2 is FQDESV in the germline V gene (reference sequence). CDR3 size: 15 residues. CDR3 loop: CASSFRQMNTGELFF. In DNA, the CDR3 is TGTGCCAGCAGCTTTCGACAGATGAACACCGGGGAGCTGTTTTTT.

In regard to this clone: One end of the junction fails to match germline, which may point to a read error. The J gene is TRBJ2-5, the V gene TRBV2; possibly TRBD1 for D (6 bases). This CDR3 is built from 16 residues. From germline, CDR1 is SNHLY and CDR2 FYNNEI. The CDR3, as DNA: TGTGCCAGCAGTGAGAGAGTGGACAGATCAAGAGAGCCCCAGTACTTC. Its protein is CASSERVDRSREPQYF.

This clone was observed a single time. J is TRBJ2-1 and V is TRBV4-1, with 7 bases identical to TRBD2. The junction had 8 bases not matched to a gene; V was cut back by 0 bases and J by 9 bases. Germline assignment: CDR1 MGHRA and CDR2 YSYEKL. The CDR3 is 15 residues long. The DNA of the CDR3 is TGCGCCAGCAGCCAAGAGGACCGGGACTACGGTGAGCAGTTCTTC. Translated: CASSQEDRDYGEQFF.

The chain carries TRBV5-1 and TRBJ2-7; 10 nucleotides align to TRBD2. The CDR3 sequence is 15 residues long. Germline V gene data show CDR1 as SGHRS and CDR2 as YFSETQ. V was pared by 0 bases and J by 6 bases, with 6 bases of the junction left unmatched. CDR3 protein: CASSLDRAGGLEQYF. In DNA form, the CDR3 reads TGCGCCAGCAGCTTGGATCGAGCGGGGGGGCTCGAGCAGTACTTC.

The CDR3 coding sequence is TGCGCCAGCAGCCACGATCGGGGTGGATCCTTTAACTATGGCTACACCTTC. Protein: CASSHDRGGSFNYGYTF. The chain links TRBV4-3 to TRBJ1-2; D unclear. Germline CDR1 reads LGHNA; CDR2 reads YSLEER. The CDR3 covers 17 residues. Trimming took off 3 bases at V and 1 base at J, with 18 bases between the two ends.

The V and J genes are TRBV19 and TRBJ2-3; TRBD2 matches at 10 bases. Losses at the gene ends were 0 bases for V and 0 bases for J; bases not matched to a gene: 3. Germline V CDR1 and CDR2: LNHDA, SQIVND (reference sequence). This CDR3 contains 17 residues. Here the CDR3 DNA reads TGTGCCAGTAGTATAGATCCGACTAGCGGGAGCACAGATACGCAGTATTTT. Translating it yields CASSIDPTSGSTDTQYF.

The chain employs TRBV7-6 and TRBJ2-2, with D possibly matching TRBD2 (6 bases). The ends were cut back, 1 base at V and 6 bases at J, with 12 bases in the middle. The CDR3 has 15 amino acids. Germline V lookup: CDR1 SGHVS, CDR2 FNYEAQ. CDR3 nucleotide sequence: TGTGCCAGCAGCTTAGTCCCAGGAGGGGCCGGGGAGCTGTTTTTT. This translates into CASSLVPGGAGELFF.

The rearrangement links TRBV7-2 to TRBJ2-7; TRBD2 is a possible D gene (6 bases). With 1 base removed from V and 6 bases from J, the gap between germline ends came to 16 bases. CDR3 length: 15 amino acids. Germline lookup yields CDR1 SGHTA and CDR2 FQGNSA. CDR3 coding DNA: TGTGCCAGCAGCTTAGGGGCGGGGTCCGAGCGCGAGCAGTACTTC. Its translation: CASSLGAGSEREQYF.

The chain combines TRBV2 with TRBJ1-3; 8 nucleotides agree with TRBD1. The CDR3 has 15 residues. V was pared by 6 bases and J by 1 base, with 5 bases of the junction left unmatched. The germline CDR1 and CDR2 sequences are SNHLY and FYNNEI. The CDR3 DNA reads TGTGCCAGCAGAGAACAGGGGGTTTCTGGAAACACCATATATTTT. Residues: CASREQGVSGNTIYF. The full variable domain, rest sourced from reference TRBV2 and TRBJ1-3, is EPEVTQTPSHQVTQMGQEVILRCVPISNHLYFYWYRQILGQKVEFLVSFYNNEISEKSEIFDDQFSVERPDGSNFTLKIRSTKLEDSAMYFCASREQGVSGNTIYFGEGSWLTVV.

This chain connects TRBV27 to TRBJ1-1; TRBD1 matches 7 bases. The ends lost 5 bases at V and 7 bases at J; junction bases unmatched: 7. The CDR3 length is 13 residues. The germline CDR1 and CDR2 sequences are MNHEY and SMNVEV (reference sequence). The CDR3 bases are TGTGCCAGCAGTGGAGCCGGGACAGTTGAAGCTTTCTTT. Residues: CASSGAGTVEAFF.

The chain recombines TRBV4-3 with TRBJ2-3; the D is unclear. V was cut by 1 base and J by 2 bases, with 10 bases left in between. This CDR3 has 15 amino acids. Germline CDR1 and CDR2: LGHNA and YSLEER. CDR3 region: CASSQGLQVTDTQYF. Written as DNA, the CDR3 is TGCGCCAGCAGCCAAGGTCTTCAAGTCACAGATACGCAGTATTTT.